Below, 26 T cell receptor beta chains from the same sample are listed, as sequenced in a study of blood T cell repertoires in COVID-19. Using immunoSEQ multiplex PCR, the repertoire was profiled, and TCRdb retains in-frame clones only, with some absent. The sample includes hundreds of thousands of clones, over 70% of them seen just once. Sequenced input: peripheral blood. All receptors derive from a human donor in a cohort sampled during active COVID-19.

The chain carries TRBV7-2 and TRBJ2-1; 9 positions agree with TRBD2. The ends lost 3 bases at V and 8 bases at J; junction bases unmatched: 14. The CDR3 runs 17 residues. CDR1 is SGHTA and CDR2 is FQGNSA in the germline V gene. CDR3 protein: CASSFAAGGRPRDEQFF. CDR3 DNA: TGTGCCAGCAGCTTCGCAGCGGGGGGTCGACCTAGGGATGAGCAGTTCTTC. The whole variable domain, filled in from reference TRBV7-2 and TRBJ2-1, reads GAGVSQSPSNKVTEKGKDVELRCDPISGHTALYWYRQSLGQGLEFLIYFQGNSAPDKSGLPSDRFSAERTGGSVSTLTIQRTQQEDSAVYLCASSFAAGGRPRDEQFFGPGTRLTVL.

CDR3: CASSETGVVENTEAFF. The CDR3, as DNA: TGTGCCAGCAGTGAAACGGGGGTAGTCGAGAACACTGAAGCTTTCTTT. J is TRBJ1-1 and V is TRBV25-1; the D gene is possibly TRBD1 (5 bases). V was shortened by 2 bases and J by 1 base, with 14 bases between the two germline ends. This CDR3 comprises 16 residues. Germline lookup yields CDR1 MGHDK and CDR2 SYGVNS.

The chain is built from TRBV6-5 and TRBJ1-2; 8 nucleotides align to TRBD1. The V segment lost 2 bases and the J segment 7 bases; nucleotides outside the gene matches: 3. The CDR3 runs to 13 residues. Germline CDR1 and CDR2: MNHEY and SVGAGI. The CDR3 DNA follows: TGTGCCAGCAGTTACCCAGGGGGCTTTGGCTACACCTTC. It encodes CASSYPGGFGYTF.

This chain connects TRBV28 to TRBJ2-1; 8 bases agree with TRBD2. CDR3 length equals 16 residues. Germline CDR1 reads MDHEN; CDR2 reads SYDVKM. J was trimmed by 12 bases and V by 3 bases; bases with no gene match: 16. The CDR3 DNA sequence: TGTGCCAGCAGTTTTCAGTCCGGGACTAGAGGGGTTGTGCAGTTCTTC. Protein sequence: CASSFQSGTRGVVQFF.

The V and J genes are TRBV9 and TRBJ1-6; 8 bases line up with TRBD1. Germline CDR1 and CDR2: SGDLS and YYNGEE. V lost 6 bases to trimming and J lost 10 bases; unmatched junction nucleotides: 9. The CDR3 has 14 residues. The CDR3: CASTLETGESPLHF. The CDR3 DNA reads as TGTGCCAGCACCCTAGAGACAGGGGAGTCACCCCTCCACTTT.

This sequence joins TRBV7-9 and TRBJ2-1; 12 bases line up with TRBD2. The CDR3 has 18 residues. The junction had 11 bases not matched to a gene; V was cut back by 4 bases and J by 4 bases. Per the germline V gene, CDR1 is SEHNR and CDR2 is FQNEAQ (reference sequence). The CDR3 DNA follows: TGTGCCAGCAGCTGGGGGCCTAGGACTAGCGGGAAATACAATGAGCAGTTCTTC. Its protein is CASSWGPRTSGKYNEQFF.

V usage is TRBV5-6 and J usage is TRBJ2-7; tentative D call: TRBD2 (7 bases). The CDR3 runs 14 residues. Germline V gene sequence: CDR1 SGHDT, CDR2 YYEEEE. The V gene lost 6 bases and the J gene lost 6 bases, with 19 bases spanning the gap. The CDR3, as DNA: TGTGCCAGCAACCTAGGAGGGGGGGCTTTCGAGCAGTACTTC. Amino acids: CASNLGGGAFEQYF.

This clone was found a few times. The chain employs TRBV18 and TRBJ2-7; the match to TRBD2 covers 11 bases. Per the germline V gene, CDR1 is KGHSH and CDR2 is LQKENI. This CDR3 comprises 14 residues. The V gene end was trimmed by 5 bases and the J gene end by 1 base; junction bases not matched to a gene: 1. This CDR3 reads CASSSSGGSYEQYF. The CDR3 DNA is TGTGCCAGCTCATCTAGCGGGGGGTCCTACGAGCAGTACTTC. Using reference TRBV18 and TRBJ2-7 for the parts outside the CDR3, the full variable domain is NAGVMQNPRHLVRRRGQEARLRCSPMKGHSHVYWYRQLPEEGLKFMVYLQKENIIDESGMPKERFSAEFPKEGPSILRIQQVVRGDSAAYFCASSSSGGSYEQYFGPGTRLTVT.

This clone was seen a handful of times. The CDR3 DNA is TGTGCCAGCAGCAAAATAGCTTCTAACTATGGCTACACCTTC. Its translation is CASSKIASNYGYTF. J is TRBJ1-2 and V is TRBV21-1. TRBV21-1 is reported as a pseudogene. The CDR3 length is 14 residues.

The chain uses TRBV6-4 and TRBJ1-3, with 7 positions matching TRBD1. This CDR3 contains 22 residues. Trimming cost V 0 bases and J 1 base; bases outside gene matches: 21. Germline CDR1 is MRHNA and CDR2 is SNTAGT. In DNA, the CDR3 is TGTGCCAGCAGTGACTCTATAAGTGAGGGGGACAGTCTTTCTATATCTGGAAACACCATATATTTT. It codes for CASSDSISEGDSLSISGNTIYF.

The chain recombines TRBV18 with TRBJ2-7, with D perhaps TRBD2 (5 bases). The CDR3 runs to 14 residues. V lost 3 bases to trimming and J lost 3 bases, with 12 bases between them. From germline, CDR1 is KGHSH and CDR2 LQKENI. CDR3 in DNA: TGTGCCAGCTCACCTATTGACGGGATCTACGAGCAGTACTTC. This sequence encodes CASSPIDGIYEQYF.

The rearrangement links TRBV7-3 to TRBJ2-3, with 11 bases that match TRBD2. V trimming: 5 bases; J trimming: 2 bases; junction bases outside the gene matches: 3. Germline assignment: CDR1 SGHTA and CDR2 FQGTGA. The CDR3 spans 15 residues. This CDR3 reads CASSVAGGATDTQYF. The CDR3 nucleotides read TGTGCCAGCAGCGTAGCGGGAGGGGCCACAGATACGCAGTATTTT.

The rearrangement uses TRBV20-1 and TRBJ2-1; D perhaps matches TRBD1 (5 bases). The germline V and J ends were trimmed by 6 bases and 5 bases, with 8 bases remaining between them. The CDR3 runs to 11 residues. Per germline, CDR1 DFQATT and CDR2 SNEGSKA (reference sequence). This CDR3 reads CSAQGNNEQFF. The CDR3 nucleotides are TGCAGTGCCCAGGGTAACAATGAGCAGTTCTTC.

This CDR3 reads CASRPGTGVNTEAFF. CDR3 sequence (DNA): TGTGCCAGCAGGCCAGGGACAGGCGTGAACACTGAAGCTTTCTTT. The genes are TRBV9 and TRBJ1-1, with 8 bases that match TRBD1. The CDR3 has 15 amino acids. The germline V gene has CDR1 SGDLS and CDR2 YYNGEE. After removal of 5 bases from V and 0 bases from J, the junction contained 6 bases not matched to a gene.

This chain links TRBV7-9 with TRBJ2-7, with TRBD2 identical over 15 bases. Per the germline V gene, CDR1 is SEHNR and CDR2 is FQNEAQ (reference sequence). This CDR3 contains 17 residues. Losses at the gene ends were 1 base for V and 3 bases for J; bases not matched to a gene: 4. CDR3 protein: CASSLGGTSGRSYEQYF. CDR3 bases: TGTGCCAGCAGCTTAGGGGGGACTAGCGGGAGGAGCTACGAGCAGTACTTC.

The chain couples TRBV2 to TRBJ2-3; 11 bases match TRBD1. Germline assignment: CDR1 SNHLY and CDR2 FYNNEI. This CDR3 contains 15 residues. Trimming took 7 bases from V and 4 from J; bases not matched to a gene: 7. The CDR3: CASIRDRGLSDTQYF. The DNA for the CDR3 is TGTGCCAGCATCCGGGACAGGGGGTTGTCAGATACGCAGTATTTT.

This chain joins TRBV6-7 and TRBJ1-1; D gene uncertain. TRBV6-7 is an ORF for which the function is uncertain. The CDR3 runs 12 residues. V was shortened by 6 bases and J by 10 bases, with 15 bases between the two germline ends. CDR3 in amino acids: CASSDISAGAFF. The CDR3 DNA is TGTGCCAGCAGCGACATCTCTGCCGGAGCTTTCTTT.

This CDR3 reads CASSLRRQPGNTIYF. The CDR3 DNA sequence: TGTGCCAGCAGTTTGCGGCGGCAGCCTGGAAACACCATATATTTT. The chain is built from TRBV27 and TRBJ1-3; D is uncertain. The CDR3 contains 15 residues. In germline, CDR1 is MNHEY, CDR2 SMNVEV (reference sequence). Trimming stripped 3 bases from V and 2 bases from J, with 11 bases between.

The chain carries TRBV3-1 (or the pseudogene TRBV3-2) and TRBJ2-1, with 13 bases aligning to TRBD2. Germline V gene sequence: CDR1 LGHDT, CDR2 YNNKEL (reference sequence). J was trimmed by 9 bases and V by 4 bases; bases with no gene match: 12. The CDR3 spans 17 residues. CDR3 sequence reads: CASSPIAGLAGLGEQFF. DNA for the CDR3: TGTGCCAGCAGCCCTATTGCGGGACTAGCGGGATTGGGTGAGCAGTTCTTC.

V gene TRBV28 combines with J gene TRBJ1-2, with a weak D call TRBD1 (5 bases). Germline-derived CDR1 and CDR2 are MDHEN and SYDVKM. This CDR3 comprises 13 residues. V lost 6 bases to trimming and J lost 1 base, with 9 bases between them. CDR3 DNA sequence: TGTGCCAGCAGGGAGACAGTTAACTATGGCTACACCTTC. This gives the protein CASRETVNYGYTF.

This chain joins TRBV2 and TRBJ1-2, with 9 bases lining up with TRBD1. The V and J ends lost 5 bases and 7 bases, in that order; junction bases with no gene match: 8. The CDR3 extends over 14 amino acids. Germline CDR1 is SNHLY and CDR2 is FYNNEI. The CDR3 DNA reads TGTGCCAGCAGTTCACTACAGGGGGCTGGTGGCTACACCTTC. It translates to CASSSLQGAGGYTF. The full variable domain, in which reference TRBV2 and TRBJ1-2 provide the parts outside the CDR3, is EPEVTQTPSHQVTQMGQEVILRCVPISNHLYFYWYRQILGQKVEFLVSFYNNEISEKSEIFDDQFSVERPDGSNFTLKIRSTKLEDSAMYFCASSSLQGAGGYTFGSGTRLTVV.

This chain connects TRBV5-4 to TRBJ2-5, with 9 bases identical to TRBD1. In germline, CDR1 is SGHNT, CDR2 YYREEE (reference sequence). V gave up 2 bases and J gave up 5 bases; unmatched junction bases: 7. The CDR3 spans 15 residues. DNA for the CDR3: TGTGCCAGCAGCTTACAAACAGGGGGCTTGGAGACCCAGTACTTC. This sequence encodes CASSLQTGGLETQYF.

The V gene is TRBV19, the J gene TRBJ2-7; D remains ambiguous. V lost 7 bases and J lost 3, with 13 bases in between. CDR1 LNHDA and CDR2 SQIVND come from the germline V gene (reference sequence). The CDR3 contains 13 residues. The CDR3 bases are TGTGCCAGTAAGTCAAACAGTGACTACGAGCAGTACTTC. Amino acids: CASKSNSDYEQYF.

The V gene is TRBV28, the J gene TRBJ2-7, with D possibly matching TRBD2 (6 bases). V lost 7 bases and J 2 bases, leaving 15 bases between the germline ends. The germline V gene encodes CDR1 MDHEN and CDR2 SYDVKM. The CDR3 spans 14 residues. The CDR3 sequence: CASIGSGVAYEQYF. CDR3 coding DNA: TGTGCCAGCATCGGTAGCGGAGTTGCCTACGAGCAGTACTTC.

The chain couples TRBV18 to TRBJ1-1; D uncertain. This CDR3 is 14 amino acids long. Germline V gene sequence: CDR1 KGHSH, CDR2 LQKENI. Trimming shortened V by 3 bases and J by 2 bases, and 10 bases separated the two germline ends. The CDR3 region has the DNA TGTGCCAGCTCACCCGTTCCAGTAAACACTGAAGCTTTCTTT. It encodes CASSPVPVNTEAFF.

As DNA, the CDR3 is TGTGCCAGCAGCTCGGTGCCCCAGCATTTT. Amino acid sequence: CASSSVPQHF. V is TRBV5-7 and J is TRBJ1-5; D is unresolved. TRBV5-7 is an open reading frame, and its role is uncertain. V gave up 3 bases and J gave up 9 bases, with 4 bases separating them. The CDR3 length is 10 residues.